The entry below describes one T cell receptor beta chain. Produced via immunoSEQ multiplex PCR; TCRdb's table is partial and in-frame only. The table has 25,000 to 35,000 clones, approximately 80% seen once. This CDR3 comprises 14 residues. This sample stems from a study of monozygotic twins with cystic fibrosis. The V and J genes are TRBV21-1 and TRBJ2-1. TRBV21-1 is annotated as a pseudogene. The clonotype originates from a girl aged 2-15 years with cystic fibrosis. Sequencing used blood. CDR3 bases: TGTGCCAGCAGCAGGGGGAGTTTTTACAATGAGCAGTTCTTC. Amino acids: CASSRGSFYNEQFF.